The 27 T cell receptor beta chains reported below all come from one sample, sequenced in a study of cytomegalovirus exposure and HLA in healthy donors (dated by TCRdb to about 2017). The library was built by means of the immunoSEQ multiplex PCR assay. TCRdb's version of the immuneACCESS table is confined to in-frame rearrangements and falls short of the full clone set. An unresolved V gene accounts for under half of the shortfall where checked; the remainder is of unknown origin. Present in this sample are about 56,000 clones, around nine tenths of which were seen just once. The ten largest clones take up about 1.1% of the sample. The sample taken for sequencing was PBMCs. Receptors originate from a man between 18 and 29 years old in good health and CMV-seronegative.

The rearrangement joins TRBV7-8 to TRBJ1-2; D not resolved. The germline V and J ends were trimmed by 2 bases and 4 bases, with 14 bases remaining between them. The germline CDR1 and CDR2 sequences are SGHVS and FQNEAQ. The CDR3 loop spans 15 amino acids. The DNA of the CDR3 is TGTGCCAGCAGCTTACACGAGGGCTCTCGCTATGGCTACACCTTC. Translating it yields CASSLHEGSRYGYTF.

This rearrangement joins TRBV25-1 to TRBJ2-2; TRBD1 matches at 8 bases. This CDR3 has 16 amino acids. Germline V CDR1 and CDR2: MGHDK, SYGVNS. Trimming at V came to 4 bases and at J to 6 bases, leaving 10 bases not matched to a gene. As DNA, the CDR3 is TGTGCCAGCAGTGGACGGGTGGACAGGGAGTCCGGGGAGCTGTTTTTT. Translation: CASSGRVDRESGELFF.

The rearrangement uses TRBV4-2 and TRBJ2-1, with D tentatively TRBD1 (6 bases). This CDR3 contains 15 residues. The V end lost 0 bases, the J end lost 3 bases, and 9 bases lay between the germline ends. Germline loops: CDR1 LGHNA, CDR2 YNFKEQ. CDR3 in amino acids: CASSQDQDSYNEQFF. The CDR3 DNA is TGTGCCAGCAGCCAAGATCAGGACAGCTACAATGAGCAGTTCTTC.

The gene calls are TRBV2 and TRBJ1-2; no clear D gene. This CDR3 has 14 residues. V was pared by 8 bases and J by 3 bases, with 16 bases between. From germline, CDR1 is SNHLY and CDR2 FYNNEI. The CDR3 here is CASVAENSHYGYTF. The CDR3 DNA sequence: TGTGCCAGCGTCGCAGAAAATTCTCACTATGGCTACACCTTC. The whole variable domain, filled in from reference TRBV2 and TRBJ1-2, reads EPEVTQTPSHQVTQMGQEVILRCVPISNHLYFYWYRQILGQKVEFLVSFYNNEISEKSEIFDDQFSVERPDGSNFTLKIRSTKLEDSAMYFCASVAENSHYGYTFGSGTRLTVV.

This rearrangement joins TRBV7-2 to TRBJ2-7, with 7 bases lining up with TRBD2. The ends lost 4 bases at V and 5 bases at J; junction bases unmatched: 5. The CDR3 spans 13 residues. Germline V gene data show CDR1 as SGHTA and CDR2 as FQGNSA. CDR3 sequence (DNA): TGTGCCAGCAGCTCCGGGAGGAGAAACGAGCAGTACTTC. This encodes CASSSGRRNEQYF.

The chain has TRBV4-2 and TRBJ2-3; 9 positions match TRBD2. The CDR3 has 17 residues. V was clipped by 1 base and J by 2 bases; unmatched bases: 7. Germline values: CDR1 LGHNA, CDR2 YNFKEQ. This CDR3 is CASSQVSIAGATDTQYF. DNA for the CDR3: TGTGCCAGCAGCCAAGTTTCAATAGCGGGAGCCACAGATACGCAGTATTTT.

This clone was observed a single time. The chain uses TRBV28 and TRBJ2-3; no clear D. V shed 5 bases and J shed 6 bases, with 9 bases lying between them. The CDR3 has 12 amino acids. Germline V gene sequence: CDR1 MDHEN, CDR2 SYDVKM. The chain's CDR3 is CASSPNWDTQYF. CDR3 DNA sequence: TGTGCCAGCAGTCCAAACTGGGATACGCAGTATTTT.

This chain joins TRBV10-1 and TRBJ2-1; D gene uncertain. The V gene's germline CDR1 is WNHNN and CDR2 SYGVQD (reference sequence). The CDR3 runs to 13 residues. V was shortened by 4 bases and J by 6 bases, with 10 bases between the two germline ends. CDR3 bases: TGCGCCAGCAGTGGAGAGGCGATCAATGAGCAGTTCTTC. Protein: CASSGEAINEQFF.

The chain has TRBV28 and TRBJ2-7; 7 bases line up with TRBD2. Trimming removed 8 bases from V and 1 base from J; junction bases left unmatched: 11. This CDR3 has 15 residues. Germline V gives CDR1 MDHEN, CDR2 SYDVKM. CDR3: CASGAGRWQSYEQYF. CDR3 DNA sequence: TGTGCCAGCGGAGCGGGACGATGGCAATCCTACGAGCAGTACTTC.

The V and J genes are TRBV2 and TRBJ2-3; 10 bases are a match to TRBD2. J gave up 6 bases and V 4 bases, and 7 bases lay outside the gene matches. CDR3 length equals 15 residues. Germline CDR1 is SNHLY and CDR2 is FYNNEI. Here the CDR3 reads CASSVTLAGADTQYF. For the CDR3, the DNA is TGTGCCAGCAGTGTTACTCTAGCGGGAGCCGATACGCAGTATTTT.

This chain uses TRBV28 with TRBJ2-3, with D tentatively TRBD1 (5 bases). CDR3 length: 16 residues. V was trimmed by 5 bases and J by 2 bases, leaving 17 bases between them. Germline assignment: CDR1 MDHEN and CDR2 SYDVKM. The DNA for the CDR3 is TGTGCCAGCAGTCTCCACTCAGCAGGGCTCACAGATACGCAGTATTTT. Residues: CASSLHSAGLTDTQYF. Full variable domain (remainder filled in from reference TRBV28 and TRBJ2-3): DVKVTQSSRYLVKRTGEKVFLECVQDMDHENMFWYRQDPGLGLRLIYFSYDVKMKEKGDIPEGYSVSREKKERFSLILESASTNQTSMYLCASSLHSAGLTDTQYFGPGTRLTVL.

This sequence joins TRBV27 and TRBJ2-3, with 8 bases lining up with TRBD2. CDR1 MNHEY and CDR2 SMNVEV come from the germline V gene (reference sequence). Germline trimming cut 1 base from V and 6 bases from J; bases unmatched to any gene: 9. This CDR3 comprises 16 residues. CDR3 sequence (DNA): TGTGCCAGCAGTTTATTGGGTAGCGGGGCTGTGGATACGCAGTATTTT. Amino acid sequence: CASSLLGSGAVDTQYF.

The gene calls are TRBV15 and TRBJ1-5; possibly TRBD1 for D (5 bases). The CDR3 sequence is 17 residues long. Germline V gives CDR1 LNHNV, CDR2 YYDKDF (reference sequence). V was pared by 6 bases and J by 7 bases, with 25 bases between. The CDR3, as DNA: TGTGCCACCAGAAAAGATAGGACAAGCGCGAGTACCCAGCCCCAGCATTTT. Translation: CATRKDRTSASTQPQHF.

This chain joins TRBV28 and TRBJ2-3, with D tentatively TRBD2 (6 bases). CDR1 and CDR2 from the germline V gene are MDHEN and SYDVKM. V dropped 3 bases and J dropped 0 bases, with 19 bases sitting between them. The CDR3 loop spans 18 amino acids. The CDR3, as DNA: TGTGCCAGCAGTTTTCTGTTCGCGGCGGGACGAAGCACAGATACGCAGTATTTT. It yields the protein CASSFLFAAGRSTDTQYF.

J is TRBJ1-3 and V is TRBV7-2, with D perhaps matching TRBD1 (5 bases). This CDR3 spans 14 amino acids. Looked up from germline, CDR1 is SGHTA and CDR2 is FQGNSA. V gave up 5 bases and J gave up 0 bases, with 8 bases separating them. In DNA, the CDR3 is TGTGCCAGCAGCCCGGGACTCTCTGGAAACACCATATATTTT. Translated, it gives CASSPGLSGNTIYF.

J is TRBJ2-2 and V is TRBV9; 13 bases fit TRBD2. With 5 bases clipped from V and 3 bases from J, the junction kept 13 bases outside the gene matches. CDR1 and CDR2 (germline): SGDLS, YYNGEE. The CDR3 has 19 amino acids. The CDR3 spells CASSSWTSGSLRDTGELFF. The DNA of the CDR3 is TGTGCCAGCAGTTCCTGGACTAGCGGGAGTTTACGGGACACCGGGGAGCTGTTTTTT.

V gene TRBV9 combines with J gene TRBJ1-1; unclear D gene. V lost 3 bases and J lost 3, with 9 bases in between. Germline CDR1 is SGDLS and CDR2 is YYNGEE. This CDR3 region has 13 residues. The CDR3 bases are TGTGCCAGCAGCGCCCCCACGGACACTGAAGCTTTCTTT. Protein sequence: CASSAPTDTEAFF.

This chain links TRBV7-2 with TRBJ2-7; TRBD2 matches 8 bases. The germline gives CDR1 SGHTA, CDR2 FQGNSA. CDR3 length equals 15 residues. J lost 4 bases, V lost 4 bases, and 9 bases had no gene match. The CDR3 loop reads CASSSAGAPFYEQYF. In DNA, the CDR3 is TGTGCCAGCAGCTCAGCGGGAGCTCCGTTTTACGAGCAGTACTTC.

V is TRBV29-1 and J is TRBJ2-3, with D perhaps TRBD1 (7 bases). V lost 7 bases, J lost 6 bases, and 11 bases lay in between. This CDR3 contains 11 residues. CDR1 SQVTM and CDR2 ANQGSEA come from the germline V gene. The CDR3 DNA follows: TGCAGCGGGCGGGGACAGGATACGCAGTATTTT. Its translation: CSGRGQDTQYF.

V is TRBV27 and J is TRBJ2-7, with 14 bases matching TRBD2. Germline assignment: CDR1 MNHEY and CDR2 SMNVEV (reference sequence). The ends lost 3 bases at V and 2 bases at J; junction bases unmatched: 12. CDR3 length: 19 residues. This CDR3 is CASSFAGTSGSLLPYEQYF. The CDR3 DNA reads TGTGCCAGCAGTTTCGCGGGGACTAGCGGGAGTTTATTGCCCTACGAGCAGTACTTC.

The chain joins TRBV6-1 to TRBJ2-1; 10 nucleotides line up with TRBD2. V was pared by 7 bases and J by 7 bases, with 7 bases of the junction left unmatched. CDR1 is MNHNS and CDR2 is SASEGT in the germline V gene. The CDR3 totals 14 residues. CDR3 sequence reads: CASTGAGGWNEQFF. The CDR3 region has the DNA TGTGCCAGCACTGGAGCGGGAGGGTGGAATGAGCAGTTCTTC.

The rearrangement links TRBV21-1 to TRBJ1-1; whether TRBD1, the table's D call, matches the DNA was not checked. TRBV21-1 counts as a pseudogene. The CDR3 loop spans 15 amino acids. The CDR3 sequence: CASSPGDRTRTEAFF. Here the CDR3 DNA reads TGTGCCAGCAGCCCAGGGGACAGGACAAGAACTGAAGCTTTCTTT.

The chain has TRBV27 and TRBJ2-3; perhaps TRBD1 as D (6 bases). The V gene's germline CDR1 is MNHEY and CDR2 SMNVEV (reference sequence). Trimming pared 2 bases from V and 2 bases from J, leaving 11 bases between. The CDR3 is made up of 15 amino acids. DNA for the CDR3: TGTGCCAGCAGTTTAAGTCAGGGGACCACAGATACGCAGTATTTT. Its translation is CASSLSQGTTDTQYF.

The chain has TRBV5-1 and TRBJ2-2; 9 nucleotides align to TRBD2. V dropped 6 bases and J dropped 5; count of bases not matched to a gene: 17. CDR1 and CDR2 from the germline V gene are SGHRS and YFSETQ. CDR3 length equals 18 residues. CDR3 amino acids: CASTPLGAGGRGTGELFF. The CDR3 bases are TGCGCCAGCACCCCTCTGGGCGCTGGCGGGAGGGGAACCGGGGAGCTGTTTTTT.

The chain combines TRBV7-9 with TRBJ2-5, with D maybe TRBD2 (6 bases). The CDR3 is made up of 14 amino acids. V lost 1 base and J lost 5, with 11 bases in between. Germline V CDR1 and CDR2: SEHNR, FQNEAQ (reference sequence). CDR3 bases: TGTGCCAGCAGCTTAGGGAGGGATGGGGAGACCCAGTACTTC. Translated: CASSLGRDGETQYF.

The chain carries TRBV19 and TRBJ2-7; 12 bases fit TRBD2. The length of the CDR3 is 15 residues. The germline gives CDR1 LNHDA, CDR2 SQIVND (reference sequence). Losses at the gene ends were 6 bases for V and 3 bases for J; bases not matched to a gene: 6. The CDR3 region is CASRSGTSGFYEQYF. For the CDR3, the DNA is TGTGCCAGTAGATCGGGGACTAGCGGGTTCTACGAGCAGTACTTC.

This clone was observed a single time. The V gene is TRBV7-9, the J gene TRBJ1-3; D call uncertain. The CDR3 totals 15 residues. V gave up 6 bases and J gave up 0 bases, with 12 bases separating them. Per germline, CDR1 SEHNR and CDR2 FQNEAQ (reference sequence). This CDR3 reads CASRRSKASGNTIYF. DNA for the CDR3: TGTGCCAGCAGGAGATCGAAAGCCTCTGGAAACACCATATATTTT.